Given below is one T cell receptor beta chain in context. The antigen is unknown. This may stem from a read error, because a much larger clone lies one nucleotide away. Primed by a sample-barcoded 5' primer and a J-beta primer mix, a second PCR proceeded for about 7 to 11 cycles. TCRdb reprocessed the 5' RACE reads via MiXCR and lists one record per CDR3 protein. The data show approximately 1,000,000 distinct CDR3 sequences, with roughly two fifths seen just once and around 13% held by the top ten. The source of the sample is a study of blood T cells in healthy people across ages. In the study overall: Per two T cells, template switching captured roughly one barcoded beta molecule. Study outcomes and limitations: Higher naive T cell percentage went strongly together with higher TCR beta diversity.

The V end lost 3 bases, the J end lost 8 bases, and 5 bases lay between the germline ends. Germline-derived CDR1 and CDR2 are SGHDN and FVKESK. This CDR3 contains 11 residues. What was sequenced was blood. The chain links TRBV14 to TRBJ2-1; D is unclear. The receptor was isolated from a man between 18 and 29 years old in good health. CDR3 coding DNA: TGTGCCAGCAGCCATGCCCATGAGCAGTTCTTC. Amino acids: CASSHAHEQFF.